This T cell receptor (beta chain) comes out of a study of T cells in Graves' hyperthyroidism and ophthalmopathy. What was amplified from RNA transcripts were TCR beta CDR3 regions. First-round RT-PCR with HTBI primers amplified the TCR CDR3 region. Each CDR3 protein gets one entry after TCRdb re-called the multiplex PCR reads with MiXCR. The table lists around 620,000 distinct CDR3 sequences, 12% to 15% of them singletons. Uncontrolled infections, other autoimmune diseases, pregnancy or lactation led to exclusion of patients. CDR3 length equals 11 residues. Germline V gene data show CDR1 as DFQATT and CDR2 as SNEGSKA (reference sequence).

This clonotype was sampled from a woman between 18 and 29 years old with Graves' ophthalmopathy. The material sequenced was blood. The J gene is TRBJ2-4, the V gene TRBV20-1; 7 bases are shared with TRBD2. The tail of the sequence fits TRBJ2-1 better, so the J call may be wrong. CDR3 in DNA: TGCAGTGCTAGAGATGGGGGGGTTCAGTTCTTC. As protein: CSARDGGVQFF.